The table lists the clone carrying this T cell receptor (beta chain) with a few counts. J was trimmed by 5 bases and V by 1 base; bases with no gene match: 1. Germline V gives CDR1 SGHAT, CDR2 FQNNGV. The CDR3 is made up of 16 amino acids. This specimen belongs to a study of blood T cell repertoires in COVID-19. Study-wide background: PBMCs, B-cell-depleted T cells, or T cells were the source of the cDNA or gDNA that made up the material.

Seattle's enrolled individuals joined amid active infection and were then monitored longitudinally. TCRdb keeps only in-frame clones here, not all; method: immunoSEQ multiplex PCR. Of under 400,000 clones listed, over 75% are singletons. This TCR was recovered from a woman aged 25 to 39 with COVID-19, enrolled during active disease. Sequencing was carried out using peripheral blood. The chain uses TRBV11-2 and TRBJ2-2, with TRBD2 matching over 13 bases. This chain's CDR3 is CASSLALAGGTGELFF. The CDR3 DNA reads as TGTGCCAGCAGCTTAGCACTAGCGGGAGGGACCGGGGAGCTGTTTTTT. The full variable domain, completed using reference TRBV11-2 and TRBJ2-2, is EAGVAQSPRYKIIEKRQSVAFWCNPISGHATLYWYQQILGQGPKLLIQFQNNGVVDDSQLPKDRFSAERLKGVDSTLKIQPAKLEDSAVYLCASSLALAGGTGELFFGEGSRLTVL.